This T cell receptor beta chain was found in a study of blood T cell repertoires in COVID-19. Study overall: Both acute and convalescent COVID-19 samples were obtained from the United States, Italy and Spain. PBMCs, B-cell-depleted T cells, or T cells were the source of the cDNA or gDNA that made up the material.

Original methodology: From reference gene primer amplification, estimates of nucleated cell counts were derived. Clones were sequenced by immunoSEQ multiplex PCR, and TCRdb holds only the in-frame ones, with some missing. D and trimming were read from the DNA, whereas the V and J calls and clone size are those reported in that table. The sample comprises 200,000 to 300,000 clones, about 87% of which are singletons, and 2.3% rests with the top ten. J lost 5 bases, V lost 5 bases, and 2 bases had no gene match. CDR1 and CDR2 from the germline V gene are KGHSH and LQKENI. The CDR3 is 13 residues long. This clonotype originated in a woman between 45 and 65 years old with acute or convalescent COVID-19. The material sequenced was peripheral blood. J is TRBJ1-5 and V is TRBV18, with TRBD1 identical over 8 bases. This chain's CDR3 is CASSSGQDQPQHF. The CDR3 DNA follows: TGTGCCAGCTCATCGGGACAGGATCAGCCCCAGCATTTT. The whole variable domain, filled in from reference TRBV18 and TRBJ1-5, reads NAGVMQNPRHLVRRRGQEARLRCSPMKGHSHVYWYRQLPEEGLKFMVYLQKENIIDESGMPKERFSAEFPKEGPSILRIQQVVRGDSAAYFCASSSGQDQPQHFGDGTRLSIL.